Listed here is a single T cell receptor (beta chain). The antigen it recognizes is unknown. There are no base qualities to consult, and no much larger clone falls within one base. Trimming costs V 5 bases and J 3 bases, and their ends lie 22 bases apart. The CDR3, cysteine through phenylalanine, is 17 amino acids long. Only the CDR3 part of the read is kept: 51 bases, read in frame from the first base. CDR1 and CDR2, per the germline V gene (reference sequence), are MNHEY and SMNVEV. The sample comes from a study of cytomegalovirus exposure and HLA in healthy donors (dated 2017 in TCRdb). Study-wide context: An earlier analysis of 587 of the donors reported approximately 280 Gb of sequence data and 90 million to 120 million unique TCR beta sequences obtained from about 179 million T cells. An early release covering around 630 HLA-typed donors comprised about 300 gigabases of sequencing data and about 90 million unique TCR sequences. Among the approximately 400 genotyped donors, about 85% belonged to the genetic ancestry cluster associated with self-reported Caucasian donors. The aim of the study was to test whether cataloging public T cell receptors could identify signatures of past pathogen exposure. The T cell repertoires of about 700 subjects were profiled by immunosequencing and related to cytomegalovirus serostatus. Besides the first cohort of under 700 subjects, a separate validation cohort made up of over 95 different subjects was used. To predict cytomegalovirus infection status, the study brought together high-throughput TCR immunosequencing, statistical association of individual TCRs with disease status, and machine learning. A later analysis re-analyzed previously published TCR beta repertoires from several hundred donors and added high-resolution HLA genotyping to study TCR occurrence patterns. In the later analysis, no new phenotypic data were used to find candidate immune exposures; instead, reliance was placed on TCR beta sequences and their occurrence across donors. An earlier analysis of some 500 of the donors used high-throughput TCR beta sequencing to judge whether each TCR beta V gene segment behaved as functional or pseudogenic. Donor age, sex, ethnicity and CMV serostatus were collected together with the repertoire data. Genome-wide SNP genotypes for about 65% of the 666 donors were used in a later genetic analysis, which treated that subset as a discovery cohort. Every repertoire in the discovery cohort had been generated on one and the same sequencing platform. HLA typing included class I and class II loci at four-digit resolution. The number of donors typed differed by locus, with roughly 620-640 for A, B, C, DRB1 and DQB1, around 520 for DQA1, approximately 570 for DPA1, and about 450 for DPB1. Five DR-DQ haplotypes were handled as single units for association and clustering because linkage in the cohort was strong. Among 398 genotyped donors of the cohort, an average of approximately 250,000 unique TCR beta nucleotide sequences were sequenced per donor, about a sixth of them non-productive.

The cohort comprised 550 to 700 healthy bone marrow donors. All cohort members were sampled while nominally healthy, although unrecorded immune exposures were likely present. The donor was CMV seronegative and was included in the group of a few hundred seronegative cohort members. A peripheral blood sample was provided by each donor, and peripheral blood mononuclear cells were used for TCR beta sequencing. The Qiagen DNeasy Blood Extraction Kit was used to extract genomic DNA from the blood cell samples. The library was made by the immunoSEQ multiplex PCR assay. A mixture of 60 forward primers for TCR Vbeta segments and 13 reverse primers for TCR Jbeta segments was used in the multiplex PCR. Amplification of the CDR3 region of rearranged TCR beta genes was performed with a multiplex PCR assay on genomic DNA. Amplified TCR beta libraries were sequenced as 87-base-pair reads on the Illumina HiSeq System. Turning to the authors' computational methods: Across the 640 or so repertoires, a later analysis counted tens of millions of unique TCR beta chains, around 11 million of which were shared by at least two donors. Raw reads were error-corrected and collapsed into unique sequences by a nearest-neighbor algorithm in which closely related sequences were merged to remove PCR and sequencing errors. To assign V, D and J gene segments, CDR3 sequences were aligned to IMGT reference sequences. For a sequence to be retained, at least a six-nucleotide match to both a V gene segment and a J gene segment was required. Rearrangements were classified as productive when the CDR3 lacked stop codons and remained in frame with V and J, and all other rearrangements were classified as non-productive. Following IMGT convention, CDR3 was defined as the stretch from the second conserved V-encoded cysteine to the conserved J-encoded phenylalanine. Sequences without an unambiguous match to a single V gene segment were excluded from the earlier analysis of 500 to 700 of the donors. In an earlier analysis of 587 of the donors, V segments were called functional above 56.7% productive rearrangements and were called segregating when the between-donor standard deviation exceeded 5%. A statistical classification framework was built to diagnose cytomegalovirus status from the catalog of TCR beta chain sequences. In a later analysis, V and J genes were assigned by comparing TCR nucleotide sequences against IMGT/GENE-DB human TR gene sequences. A later analysis assigned CDR3 sequences and most-parsimonious VDJ recombination scenarios with the TCRdist pipeline. In a later analysis, each TCR beta chain was defined by its CDR3 amino acid sequence together with its V-gene family, and reads lacking a unique V-gene family were excluded. To address suspected cross-contamination and a sequencing artifact, a later analysis removed 550 to 750 highly shared, low-generation-probability nucleotide sequences. In a later analysis, a clonal expansion index for each public chain was calculated from normalized within-repertoire ranks of inferred template counts. Generation probabilities in a later analysis came from a VDJ recombination model fitted to out-of-frame rearrangements, and those results were checked against IGoR. In a later analysis, TCR-TCR, TCR-HLA and TCR-CMV co-occurrence was scored with hypergeometric tests, and a repertoire-size bias correction was applied to TCR pairs. In a later analysis, false discovery rates were estimated by permuting HLA or CMV assignments 20 times. In a later analysis, co-occurring TCRs were grouped using DBSCAN, and TCRdist sequence similarity was added for clustering within HLA-allele-positive subsets. For co-occurrence clustering, repertoires with fewer than 30,000 or more than 120,000 public chains were excluded, along with a handful of repertoires with anomalous nucleotide sharing. The immuneACCESS repertoire file appears here via TCRdb, limited to in-frame rearrangements. These files lack a portion of the clones; in checked studies, under half of the deficit traces to unresolved V genes, and the cause of the others is not known. The V and J calls and the clone size are those of that table, but D and trimming were determined from the DNA. In this sample the table shows 150,000 to 200,000 clones, roughly 80% of which occur a single time. Together, the top ten hold around 3.1% of the sample.

Overall study outcomes, separate from this receptor: A later analysis associated 15,000 to 20,000 TCR beta sequences with specific HLA alleles at a false discovery rate of 0.05. The classifier was reported to diagnose cytomegalovirus status with high specificity and sensitivity in both the original cohort and the validation cohort. Because HLA typing was missing for some donors at each locus, association tests included only the typed subset. Linkage disequilibrium might explain the correlated functional status among segregating V segments, but an unknown experimental factor could not be ruled out. About 17 rarely observed V segments, including chromosome 9 orphons, were excluded from the earlier analysis of several hundred of the donors because counts were too low. In a later genetic analysis, fewer N-insertions in productive TCRs were reported among donors in an Asian-associated ancestry cluster than the roughly 700-donor mean. In an earlier analysis of approximately 590 of the donors, most TCR beta V segments appeared in productive rearrangements about 90% or about 30% of the time, broadly matching IMGT annotations. Strong co-occurrence of HLA alleles, especially DR and DQ, made assigning TCR associations to individual alleles difficult. Some IMGT-functional V segments, including TRBV6-2 and TRBV6-3, could not be told apart with the 87-base-pair reads, so those segments were excluded. Across donors, most TCR sequences were observed very rarely, whereas some public TCRs were present in many individuals. The study listed 150 to 200 TCR beta chains as associated with cytomegalovirus. A further reported finding was that TCR beta sequences accurately predicted the HLA-A and HLA-B alleles for most subjects in the first cohort. A few of the identified cytomegalovirus-associated TCR beta chains were confirmed in vitro to be specific for cytomegalovirus antigens. In a later analysis, HLA-associated TCR beta chains showed more clonal expansion and lower generation probabilities than non-associated chains that were equally common. In a later analysis, most CMV-associated TCR beta chains were found to appear HLA-restricted, with HLA associations seemingly driven largely by CMV exposure. Immune exposure information for the cohort was limited to CMV serostatus. A group of highly shared sequence variants was considered likely to be a technical artifact of the sequencing pipeline. Roughly uniform sequencing depth across donors was assumed in presence/absence analyses, although this assumption may not hold. According to a later analysis, TCR association rates differed among HLA loci, with DRB1 alleles showing the most associated TCRs and HLA-C alleles showing the fewest. The authors suggested that the approach could potentially be generalized to other disease states and immunological phenotypes. In this cohort, only TCR beta chains were sequenced, and detectable features were limited by the absence of alpha or paired-chain data. In a later genetic analysis, a missense DCLRE1C variant was associated with V-gene and J-gene trimming of TCR beta chains, and the association was replicated in an independent cohort. In a later analysis, several top co-occurrence clusters were reported to appear linked to parvovirus B19, influenza, CMV and Epstein-Barr virus.

The sequencing input was PBMCs. The sequence is built from TRBV27 and TRBJ2-5; the D region possibly corresponds to TRBD2 (5 bases align). This clonotype originated in a female donor in good health and CMV-seronegative. The DNA reads TGTGCCAGCAGTAACCCGACACGGGAAACAGCCAAAGAGACCCAGTACTTC. This encodes CASSNPTRETAKETQYF.